This T cell receptor (beta chain) was sequenced in a study of shared clonotypes between healthy human individuals. The CDR3 has 16 residues. Germline CDR1 and CDR2: LGHNA and YNFKEQ. The V end lost 1 base, the J end lost 0 bases, and 10 bases lay between the germline ends. Some clones are missing from TCRdb's copy, which holds only in-frame ones; the method was immunoSEQ multiplex PCR. The table records roughly 500,000 clones, around 73% of them present only once. The source is a woman in her 40s in good health. Some clones in this sample may be carry-over from other donors' samples. This chain connects TRBV4-2 to TRBJ2-1, with a weak D call TRBD2 (6 bases). The sequenced material came from PBMCs. The CDR3 region is CASSQGRGTSYNEQFF. CDR3 coding DNA: TGTGCCAGCAGCCAAGGGCGCGGGACCTCCTACAATGAGCAGTTCTTC.